This T cell receptor (beta chain) was found in a study of blood T cell repertoires in COVID-19. Study-wide context: From T cells, B-cell-depleted T cells, or PBMCs came the material, which was cDNA or gDNA.

In assigning cohorts, the study relied on participant-reported clinical history. Cohort 3 recovery required two negative PCRs, clearance, or symptom resolution. Per the original methods: Amplified reference gene primers provided the basis for estimating nucleated cell counts. TCRdb's copy holds only in-frame clones and misses some; the assay was immunoSEQ multiplex PCR. V and J calls and clone size are given by that table; D and trimming were obtained from the DNA. This sample carries roughly 220,000 clones, roughly 90% of them seen once, and the ten largest clones take more than 2.5%. Specimen: PBMCs or T cells enriched from blood (not recorded which). The receptor's source is a woman under 40 who had recovered from COVID-19.

CDR3 DNA: TGTGCCAGCAACCCGGGGGAGGGGAGTCAGCCCCAGCATTTT. This sequence encodes CASNPGEGSQPQHF. This sequence joins TRBV6-6 and TRBJ1-5; D perhaps matches TRBD1 (5 bases). CDR1 and CDR2 from the germline V gene are MNHNY and SVGAGI (reference sequence). This CDR3 spans 14 amino acids. V lost 7 bases and J 6 bases, leaving 16 bases between the germline ends.